The next 30 T cell receptor beta chains were all read from a single sample in a study of Ad26.COV2.S vaccination and SARS-CoV-2 variants. Generated by immunoSEQ multiplex PCR, the TCRdb table keeps only in-frame clones and is missing some. The profile shows approximately 300,000 clones, around 83% of them singletons. Treatment of the sample: approximately 18 received Ad26.COV2.S at low or high dose, single or two shots; five or six received placebo; per-sample allocation not given. Day 63 after the first vaccine or placebo injection was the time point for sampling. Sequencing used peripheral blood, obtained in a trial of Ad26.COV2.S vaccine versus placebo. All receptors derive from a person aged 18 to 65 who received the Ad26.COV2.S COVID-19 vaccine or a placebo.

The V gene is TRBV5-4, the J gene TRBJ1-4, with a weak D call TRBD1 (5 bases). Germline loops: CDR1 SGHNT, CDR2 YYREEE (reference sequence). This CDR3 has 13 residues. V gave up 0 bases and J gave up 7 bases, with 7 bases separating them. In nucleotides, the CDR3 is TGTGCCAGCAGCTTGGTTGGGGGTGAAAAACTGTTTTTT. Translating it yields CASSLVGGEKLFF.

The rearrangement joins TRBV5-8 to TRBJ1-1; the D gene is possibly TRBD1 (6 bases). Trimming stripped 0 bases from V and 1 base from J, with 10 bases between. Germline CDR1 is SGHTS and CDR2 is YDEGEE. The CDR3 runs 15 residues. The CDR3 DNA sequence: TGTGCCAGCAGCTTGGGTACAGGGAAGAACACTGAAGCTTTCTTT. Translation: CASSLGTGKNTEAFF.

The chain uses TRBV5-8 and TRBJ1-5; TRBD1 might be the D (5 bases). V was cut by 1 base and J by 6 bases, with 14 bases left in between. The CDR3 loop spans 15 amino acids. Germline V gives CDR1 SGHTS, CDR2 YDEGEE. The CDR3 DNA is TGTGCCAGCAGCTTGAGGGGCCAGGACGGTCAGCCCCAGCATTTT. This codes for CASSLRGQDGQPQHF. Combining the CDR3 with reference TRBV5-8 and TRBJ1-5 gives the whole variable domain EAGVTQSPTHLIKTRGQQATLRCSPISGHTSVYWYQQALGLGLQFLLWYDEGEERNRGNFPPRFSGRQFPNYSSELNVNALELEDSALYLCASSLRGQDGQPQHFGDGTRLSIL.

The rearrangement links TRBV19 to TRBJ1-6, with D uncertain. V lost 6 bases and J 9 bases, leaving 12 bases between the germline ends. Germline CDR1 and CDR2: LNHDA and SQIVND (reference sequence). This CDR3 is 13 amino acids long. The CDR3 DNA reads as TGTGCCAGTAGCCGAATCGGGAGTTCACCCCTCCACTTT. Protein sequence: CASSRIGSSPLHF.

The chain couples TRBV15 to TRBJ2-1; tentatively, D is TRBD1 or TRBD2 (5 bases each). Germline lookup yields CDR1 LNHNV and CDR2 YYDKDF (reference sequence). Trimming took off 5 bases at V and 8 bases at J, with 19 bases between the two ends. This CDR3 has 15 amino acids. This chain's CDR3 is CATSFSRGRWYEQFF. In DNA, the CDR3 is TGTGCCACCAGCTTTTCGAGGGGCAGGTGGTATGAGCAGTTCTTC.

V gene TRBV14 combines with J gene TRBJ1-5; D is unresolved. Between the trimmed V and J ends, which lost 0 bases and 9 bases, there was a span of 9 bases. The CDR3 extends over 13 amino acids. Germline loops: CDR1 SGHDN, CDR2 FVKESK. CDR3 coding DNA: TGTGCCAGCAGCCAAGATCGTGGTGGGCCCCAGCATTTT. Its translation: CASSQDRGGPQHF.

The chain has TRBV3-1 (or the pseudogene TRBV3-2) and TRBJ1-2; a weak D match, TRBD1 (5 bases). This CDR3 region has 15 residues. Germline CDR1 is LGHDT and CDR2 is YNNKEL (reference sequence). V lost 6 bases and J lost 4, with 18 bases in between. DNA of the CDR3: TGTGCCAGCAGTCCGCCCCAGGGAAGCGTCTATGGCTACACCTTC. This translates into CASSPPQGSVYGYTF.

This clone was seen a handful of times. The chain has TRBV6-2 or TRBV6-3 and TRBJ2-2, with 8 positions matching TRBD2. With 6 bases clipped from V and 5 bases from J, the junction kept 8 bases outside the gene matches. CDR1 is MNHEY and CDR2 is SVGEGT in the germline V gene. The CDR3 extends over 15 amino acids. CDR3 residues: CASSSGLAGTGELFF. The CDR3 region has the DNA TGTGCCAGCAGCTCGGGATTAGCGGGGACCGGGGAGCTGTTTTTT.

The chain employs TRBV6-6 and TRBJ1-6; D is unresolved. The CDR3 is made up of 12 amino acids. Deletions cut 8 bases from V and 8 bases from J, with 10 bases between. Germline-derived CDR1 and CDR2 are MNHNY and SVGAGI (reference sequence). Here the CDR3 reads CASSKDDSPLHF. CDR3 coding DNA: TGTGCCAGCTCTAAGGACGATTCACCCCTCCACTTT.

This clone showed up just a few times. CDR3 in DNA: TGCGCCAGCAGCTTACAGGGACAGACAATATACTCAGATACGCAGTATTTT. Translating it yields CASSLQGQTIYSDTQYF. The chain carries TRBV5-1 and TRBJ2-3, with 7 nucleotides matching TRBD1. Germline V gene lookup returns CDR1 SGHRS and CDR2 YFSETQ. After removal of 2 bases from V and 4 bases from J, the junction contained 13 bases not matched to a gene. CDR3 size: 17 residues.

The chain combines TRBV19 with TRBJ2-5; TRBD1 matches at 7 bases. From germline, CDR1 is LNHDA and CDR2 SQIVND (reference sequence). J was trimmed by 3 bases and V by 5 bases; bases with no gene match: 6. This CDR3 contains 14 residues. The CDR3: CASSPPTGKETQYF. The CDR3 bases are TGTGCCAGTAGTCCCCCGACAGGGAAAGAGACCCAGTACTTC.

The chain recombines TRBV6-6 with TRBJ2-5, with D perhaps matching TRBD2 (5 bases). V shed 6 bases and J shed 1 base, with 15 bases lying between them. The CDR3 is 15 amino acids. The germline V gene encodes CDR1 MNHNY and CDR2 SVGAGI (reference sequence). DNA for the CDR3: TGTGCCAGCAGCGCCGCGGGTGTACCCCAAGAGACCCAGTACTTC. This gives the protein CASSAAGVPQETQYF.

This sequence joins TRBV18 and TRBJ1-2; tentatively, D is TRBD1 (5 bases). In germline, CDR1 is KGHSH, CDR2 LQKENI. V was shortened by 3 bases and J by 8 bases, with 13 bases between the two germline ends. The CDR3 contains 13 residues. The CDR3 DNA reads TGTGCCAGCTCACCGATGGGGGAGTACGGCTACACCTTC. Amino acids: CASSPMGEYGYTF.

As for this clone: The junction does not match germline at one end; this may be a read error. This chain links TRBV6-2 or TRBV6-3 with TRBJ2-7, with D perhaps TRBD2 (5 bases). The CDR3 is made up of 11 amino acids. Per germline, CDR1 MNHEY and CDR2 SVGEGT. This CDR3 reads CASSYSRGLNF. The CDR3 nucleotides read TGTGCCAGCAGTTACTCGAGAGGGCTTAACTTC.

The gene calls are TRBV7-9 and TRBJ1-1; D is ambiguous. The CDR3 is 14 residues long. Germline CDR1 SEHNR, CDR2 FQNEAQ (reference sequence). V lost 2 bases, J lost 1 base, and 8 bases lay in between. The chain's CDR3 is CASSLTPQNTEAFF. In DNA form, the CDR3 reads TGTGCCAGCAGCTTAACTCCGCAGAACACTGAAGCTTTCTTT.

This clone has just a few counts. The rearrangement links TRBV10-3 to TRBJ1-3; D ambiguous. V lost 5 bases and J lost 7, with 12 bases in between. CDR1 and CDR2 (germline): ENHRY, SYGVKD. The CDR3 is 13 residues long. The CDR3 spells CAISHRMGNTIYF. The CDR3 DNA sequence: TGTGCCATCAGTCACCGTATGGGGAACACCATATATTTT.

V usage is TRBV3-1 (or the pseudogene TRBV3-2) and J usage is TRBJ2-7; the match to TRBD2 covers 12 bases. This CDR3 spans 16 amino acids. Trimming cost V 6 bases and J 6 bases; bases outside gene matches: 12. Germline-derived CDR1 and CDR2 are LGHDT and YNNKEL (reference sequence). CDR3 DNA: TGTGCCAGCAGTCCCCGGCTAGCGGGGGGGCCTTCCGAGCAGTACTTC. This gives the protein CASSPRLAGGPSEQYF.

The gene calls are TRBV15 and TRBJ2-1; D tentatively reads TRBD1 or TRBD2 (5 bases each). This CDR3 has 17 residues. V was cut by 0 bases and J by 1 base, with 13 bases left in between. The germline gives CDR1 LNHNV, CDR2 YYDKDF (reference sequence). CDR3 bases: TGTGCCACCAGCAGAGAAAAAGGGACCAAGTCCTACAATGAGCAGTTCTTC. Translating it yields CATSREKGTKSYNEQFF.

In this sample, this clone turned up a few times. The chain employs TRBV30 and TRBJ2-3; no firm D call. V gave up 3 bases and J gave up 2 bases, with 3 bases separating them. CDR1 GTSNPN and CDR2 SVGIG come from the germline V gene (reference sequence). CDR3 length: 11 amino acids. CDR3 sequence: CAWRFTDTQYF. CDR3 sequence (DNA): TGTGCCTGGAGATTCACAGATACGCAGTATTTT.

This clone has a handful of counts. The CDR3 protein is CASSYEKGDYGYTF. CDR3 DNA: TGTGCCAGCAGTTACGAGAAGGGGGACTATGGCTACACCTTC. V is TRBV6-6 and J is TRBJ1-2; TRBD1 might be the D (6 bases). The CDR3 totals 14 residues. Trimming pared 2 bases from V and 3 bases from J, leaving 10 bases between. CDR1 is MNHNY and CDR2 is SVGAGI in the germline V gene (reference sequence).

The chain combines TRBV6-1 with TRBJ1-2; D is undetermined. V was shortened by 1 base and J by 3 bases, with 9 bases between the two germline ends. The CDR3 contains 14 residues. Germline CDR1 and CDR2: MNHNS and SASEGT. The CDR3 sequence: CASSEEGRHYGYTF. The DNA for the CDR3 is TGTGCCAGCAGTGAAGAAGGACGCCACTATGGCTACACCTTC.

CDR3 sequence (DNA): TGTGCCAGCAGCCTCCTGGTTGAGCAGTTCTTC. It codes for CASSLLVEQFF. The rearrangement links TRBV7-2 to TRBJ2-1; D is ambiguous. Germline V gene sequence: CDR1 SGHTA, CDR2 FQGNSA. The CDR3 is made up of 11 amino acids. V shed 5 bases and J shed 9 bases, with 8 bases lying between them. The whole variable domain, remainder taken from reference TRBV7-2 and TRBJ2-1, is GAGVSQSPSNKVTEKGKDVELRCDPISGHTALYWYRQSLGQGLEFLIYFQGNSAPDKSGLPSDRFSAERTGGSVSTLTIQRTQQEDSAVYLCASSLLVEQFFGPGTRLTVL.

The V and J genes are TRBV21-1 and TRBJ1-5. TRBV21-1 is given as a pseudogene. CDR3 length equals 21 residues. In nucleotides, the CDR3 is TGTGCCAGCAGCAAAACGGGAGTGCCTGGCCAAGTCAGTGTTAGCAATCAGCCCCAGCATTTT. Its protein is CASSKTGVPGQVSVSNQPQHF.

The rearrangement joins TRBV5-4 to TRBJ2-3, with TRBD2 identical over 9 bases. The V gene end was trimmed by 4 bases and the J gene end by 0 bases; junction bases not matched to a gene: 6. CDR3 length equals 16 residues. CDR1 SGHNT and CDR2 YYREEE come from the germline V gene (reference sequence). In nucleotides, the CDR3 is TGTGCCAGCAGCCACTTAGCGGGGGTTAGCACAGATACGCAGTATTTT. This encodes CASSHLAGVSTDTQYF. Filled out from reference TRBV5-4 and TRBJ2-3, the complete variable domain reads ETGVTQSPTHLIKTRGQQVTLRCSSQSGHNTVSWYQQALGQGPQFIFQYYREEENGRGNFPPRFSGLQFPNYSSELNVNALELDDSALYLCASSHLAGVSTDTQYFGPGTRLTVL.

The V call is TRBV5-4, the J call TRBJ1-2; 7 bases fit TRBD1. The CDR3 totals 12 residues. The V gene end was trimmed by 4 bases and the J gene end by 6 bases; junction bases not matched to a gene: 3. Germline values: CDR1 SGHNT, CDR2 YYREEE (reference sequence). CDR3 residues: CASSPGGNGYTF. As DNA, the CDR3 is TGTGCCAGCAGCCCAGGGGGGAATGGCTACACCTTC.

On this clone: Other nucleotide sequences in the sample specify the same CDR3. V gene TRBV9 combines with J gene TRBJ2-5; D gene ambiguous. Germline V lookup: CDR1 SGDLS, CDR2 YYNGEE. The CDR3 spans 14 residues. Trimming stripped 0 bases from V and 5 bases from J, with 11 bases between. CDR3 sequence (DNA): TGTGCCAGCAGCGTAGGGGTAGGGAAGGAGACCCAGTACTTC. It translates to CASSVGVGKETQYF. The full variable domain, in which reference TRBV9 and TRBJ2-5 provide the parts outside the CDR3, is DSGVTQTPKHLITATGQRVTLRCSPRSGDLSVYWYQQSLDQGLQFLIQYYNGEERAKGNILERFSAQQFPDLHSELNLSSLELGDSALYFCASSVGVGKETQYFGPGTRLLVL.

The chain joins TRBV18 to TRBJ1-2; D might be TRBD1 (6 bases). CDR1 and CDR2 from the germline V gene are KGHSH and LQKENI. The V and J ends lost 2 bases and 4 bases respectively, with 11 bases between them. CDR3 length equals 14 residues. The CDR3 here is CASSPNREPYGYTF. In DNA form, the CDR3 reads TGTGCCAGCTCACCAAACAGGGAACCCTATGGCTACACCTTC.

This chain uses TRBV20-1 with TRBJ1-1; no definite D call. Germline CDR1 DFQATT, CDR2 SNEGSKA (reference sequence). The CDR3 length is 11 residues. The germline V and J ends were trimmed by 8 bases and 1 base, with 8 bases remaining between them. DNA for the CDR3: TGCAGTAGGCAGCCGAACACTGAAGCTTTCTTT. It translates to CSRQPNTEAFF.

The V call is TRBV11-2, the J call TRBJ2-2; perhaps D is TRBD1 or TRBD2 (6 bases each). Germline V lookup: CDR1 SGHAT, CDR2 FQNNGV. Trimming left V 6 bases short and J 2 bases short, with 22 bases between. This CDR3 has 18 residues. The CDR3, as DNA: TGTGCCAGCAGTGAGACCGTAGGGGGACTCGTAAACACCGGGGAGCTGTTTTTT. It is translated as CASSETVGGLVNTGELFF.

This rearrangement joins TRBV6-2 or TRBV6-3 to TRBJ2-1; tentative D call: TRBD2 (5 bases). Germline V CDR1 and CDR2: MNHEY, SVGEGT. Trimming pared 5 bases from V and 0 bases from J, leaving 11 bases between. This CDR3 has 15 residues. This chain's CDR3 is CASSRRGYSYNEQFF. In nucleotides, the CDR3 is TGTGCCAGCAGTCGACGGGGATACTCCTACAATGAGCAGTTCTTC.